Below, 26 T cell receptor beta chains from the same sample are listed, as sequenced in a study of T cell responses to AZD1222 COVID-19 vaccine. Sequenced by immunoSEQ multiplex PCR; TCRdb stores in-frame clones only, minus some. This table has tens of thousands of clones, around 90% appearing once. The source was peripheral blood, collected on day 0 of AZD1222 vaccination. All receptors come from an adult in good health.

CDR3 DNA: TGTGCCAGCAGTGACTTCGGAACAGGGCGGTACGAGCAGTACTTC. The encoded protein is CASSDFGTGRYEQYF. The chain uses TRBV6-4 and TRBJ2-7; the D gene is possibly TRBD1 (6 bases). Germline assignment: CDR1 MRHNA and CDR2 SNTAGT. The CDR3 extends over 15 amino acids. V lost 1 base, J lost 4 bases, and 14 bases lay in between.

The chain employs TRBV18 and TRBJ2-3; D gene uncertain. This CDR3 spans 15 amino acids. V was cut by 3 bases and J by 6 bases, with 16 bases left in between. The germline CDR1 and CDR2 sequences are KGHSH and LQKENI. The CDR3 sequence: CASSPPTARLDTQYF. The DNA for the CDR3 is TGTGCCAGCTCACCTCCGACGGCTCGGCTGGATACGCAGTATTTT. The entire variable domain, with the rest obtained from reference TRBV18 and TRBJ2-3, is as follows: NAGVMQNPRHLVRRRGQEARLRCSPMKGHSHVYWYRQLPEEGLKFMVYLQKENIIDESGMPKERFSAEFPKEGPSILRIQQVVRGDSAAYFCASSPPTARLDTQYFGPGTRLTVL.

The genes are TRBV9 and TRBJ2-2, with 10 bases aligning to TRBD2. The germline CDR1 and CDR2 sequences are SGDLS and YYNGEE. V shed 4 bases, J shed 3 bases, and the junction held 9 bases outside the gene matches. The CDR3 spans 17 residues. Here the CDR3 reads CASSIPLAGEYTGELFF. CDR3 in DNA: TGTGCCAGCAGCATCCCTCTAGCGGGGGAATACACCGGGGAGCTGTTTTTT.

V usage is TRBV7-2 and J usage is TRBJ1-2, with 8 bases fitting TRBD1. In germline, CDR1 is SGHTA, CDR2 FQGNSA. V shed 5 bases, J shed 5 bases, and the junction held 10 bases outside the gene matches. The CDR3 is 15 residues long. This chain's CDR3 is CASSGRTGSGYGYTF. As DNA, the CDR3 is TGTGCCAGCAGCGGACGGACAGGGTCGGGGTATGGCTACACCTTC.

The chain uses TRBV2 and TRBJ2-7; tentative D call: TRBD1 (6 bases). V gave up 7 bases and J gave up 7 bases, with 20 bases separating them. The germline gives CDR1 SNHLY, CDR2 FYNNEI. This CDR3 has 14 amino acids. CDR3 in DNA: TGTGCCAGCACTGGAGTTGGGGGCGCAGAAGAGCAGTACTTC. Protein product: CASTGVGGAEEQYF.

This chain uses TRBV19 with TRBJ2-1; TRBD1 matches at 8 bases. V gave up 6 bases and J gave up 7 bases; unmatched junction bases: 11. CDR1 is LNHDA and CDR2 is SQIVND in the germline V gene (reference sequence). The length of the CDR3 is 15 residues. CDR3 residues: CASRAIQGVGNEQFF. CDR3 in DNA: TGTGCCAGTAGGGCTATACAGGGGGTAGGGAATGAGCAGTTCTTC.

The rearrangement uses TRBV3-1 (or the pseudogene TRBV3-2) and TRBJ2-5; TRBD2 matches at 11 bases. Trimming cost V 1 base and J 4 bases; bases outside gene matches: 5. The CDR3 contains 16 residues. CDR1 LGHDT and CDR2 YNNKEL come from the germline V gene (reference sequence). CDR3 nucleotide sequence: TGTGCCAGCAGCCAAGGGTTAGCGGGGGGGCTAGAGACCCAGTACTTC. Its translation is CASSQGLAGGLETQYF.

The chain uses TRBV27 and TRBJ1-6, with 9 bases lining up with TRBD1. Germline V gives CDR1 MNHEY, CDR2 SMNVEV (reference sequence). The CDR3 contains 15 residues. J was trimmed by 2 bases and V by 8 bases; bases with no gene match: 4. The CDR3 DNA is TGTGCCAGCCGGGACAGGGACACCTATAATTCACCCCTCCACTTT. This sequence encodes CASRDRDTYNSPLHF.

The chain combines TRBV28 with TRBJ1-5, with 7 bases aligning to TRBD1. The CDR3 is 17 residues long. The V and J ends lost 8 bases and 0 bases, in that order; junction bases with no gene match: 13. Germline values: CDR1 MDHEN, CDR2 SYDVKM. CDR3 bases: TGTGCCAGCCGCACCCTGACAGGGAGATATAGCAATCAGCCCCAGCATTTT. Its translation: CASRTLTGRYSNQPQHF.

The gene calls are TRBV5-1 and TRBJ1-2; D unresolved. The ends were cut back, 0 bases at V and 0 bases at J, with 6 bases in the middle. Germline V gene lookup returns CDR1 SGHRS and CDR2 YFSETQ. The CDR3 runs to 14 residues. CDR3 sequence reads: CASSLEGPNYGYTF. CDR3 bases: TGCGCCAGCAGCTTGGAAGGCCCTAACTATGGCTACACCTTC.

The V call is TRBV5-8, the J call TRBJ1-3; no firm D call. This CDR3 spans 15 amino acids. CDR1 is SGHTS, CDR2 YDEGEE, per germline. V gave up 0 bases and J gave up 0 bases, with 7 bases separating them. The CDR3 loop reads CASSLGQNSGNTIYF. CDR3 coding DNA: TGTGCCAGCAGCTTGGGACAAAACTCTGGAAACACCATATATTTT. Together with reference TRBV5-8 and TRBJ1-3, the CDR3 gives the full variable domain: EAGVTQSPTHLIKTRGQQATLRCSPISGHTSVYWYQQALGLGLQFLLWYDEGEERNRGNFPPRFSGRQFPNYSSELNVNALELEDSALYLCASSLGQNSGNTIYFGEGSWLTVV.

The CDR3 sequence: CASSLKGLAGGHTGELFF. CDR3 nucleotides: TGTGCCAGCAGCTTAAAGGGACTAGCGGGGGGACACACCGGGGAGCTGTTTTTT. The rearrangement links TRBV7-9 to TRBJ2-2, with 15 bases aligning to TRBD2. The CDR3 is made up of 18 amino acids. V lost 2 bases and J lost 3; bases outside the gene matches: 4. In germline, CDR1 is SEHNR, CDR2 FQNEAQ (reference sequence).

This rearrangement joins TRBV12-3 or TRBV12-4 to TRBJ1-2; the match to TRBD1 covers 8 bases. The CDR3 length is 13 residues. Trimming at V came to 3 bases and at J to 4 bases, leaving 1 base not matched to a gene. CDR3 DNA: TGTGCCAGCAGTTTGGGACAGGTCTATGGCTACACCTTC. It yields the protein CASSLGQVYGYTF.

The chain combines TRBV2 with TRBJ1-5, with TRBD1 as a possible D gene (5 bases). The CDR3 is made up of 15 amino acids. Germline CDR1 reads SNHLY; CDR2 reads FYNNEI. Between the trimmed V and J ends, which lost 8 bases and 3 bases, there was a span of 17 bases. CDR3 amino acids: CASAVEGDSNQPQHF. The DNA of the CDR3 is TGTGCCAGCGCCGTTGAAGGGGACTCCAATCAGCCCCAGCATTTT.

The CDR3 region is CASSSGPGGNEQFF. The CDR3 coding sequence is TGTGCCAGCAGCTCGGGACCGGGTGGGAATGAGCAGTTCTTC. The V gene is TRBV11-3, the J gene TRBJ2-1; tentatively, D is TRBD1 or TRBD2 (5 bases each). V gave up 4 bases and J gave up 7 bases, with 14 bases separating them. Germline V gives CDR1 SGHNT, CDR2 YENEEA. The CDR3 contains 14 residues.

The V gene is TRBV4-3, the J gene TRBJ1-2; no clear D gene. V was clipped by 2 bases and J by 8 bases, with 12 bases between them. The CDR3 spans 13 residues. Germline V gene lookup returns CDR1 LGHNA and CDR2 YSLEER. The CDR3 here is CASSQNGQEGYTF. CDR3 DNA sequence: TGCGCCAGCAGCCAAAACGGCCAGGAGGGCTACACCTTC.

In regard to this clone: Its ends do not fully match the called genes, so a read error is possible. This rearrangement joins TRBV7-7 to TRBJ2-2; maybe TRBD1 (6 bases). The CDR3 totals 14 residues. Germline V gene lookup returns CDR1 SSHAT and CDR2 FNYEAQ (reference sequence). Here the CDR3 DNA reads TGTGCTAGCAGAACGACAGGGAACACCGGGGAGCTGTTTTTT. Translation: CASRTTGNTGELFF.

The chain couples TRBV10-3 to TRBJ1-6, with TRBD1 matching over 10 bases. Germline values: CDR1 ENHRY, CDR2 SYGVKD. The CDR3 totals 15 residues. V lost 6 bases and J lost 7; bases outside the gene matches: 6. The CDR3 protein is CAIRDKGQGNSPLHF. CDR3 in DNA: TGTGCCATCAGGGATAAGGGACAGGGGAATTCACCCCTCCACTTT.

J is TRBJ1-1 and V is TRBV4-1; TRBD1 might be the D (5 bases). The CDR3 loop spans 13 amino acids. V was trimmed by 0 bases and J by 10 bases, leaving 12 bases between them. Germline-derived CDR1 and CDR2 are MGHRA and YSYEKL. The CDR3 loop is CASSQDIGGGAFF. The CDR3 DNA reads TGCGCCAGCAGCCAAGATATCGGGGGTGGAGCTTTCTTT.

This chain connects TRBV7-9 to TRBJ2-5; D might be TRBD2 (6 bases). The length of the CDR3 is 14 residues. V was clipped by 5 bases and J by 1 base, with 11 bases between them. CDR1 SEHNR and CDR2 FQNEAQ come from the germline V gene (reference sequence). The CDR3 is CASSTQRAQETQYF. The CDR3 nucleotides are TGTGCCAGCAGCACGCAGCGGGCCCAAGAGACCCAGTACTTC.

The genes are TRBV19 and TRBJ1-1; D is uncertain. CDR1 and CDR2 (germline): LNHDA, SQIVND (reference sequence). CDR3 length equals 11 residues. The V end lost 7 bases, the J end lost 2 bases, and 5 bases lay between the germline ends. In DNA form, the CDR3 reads TGTGCCAGTATTTTTAACACTGAAGCTTTCTTT. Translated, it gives CASIFNTEAFF.

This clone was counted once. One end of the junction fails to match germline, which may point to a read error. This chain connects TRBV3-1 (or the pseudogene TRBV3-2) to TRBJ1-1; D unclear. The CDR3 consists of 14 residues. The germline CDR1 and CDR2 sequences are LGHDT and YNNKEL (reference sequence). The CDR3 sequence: CASSKDPSWGEAFF. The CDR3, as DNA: TGTGCCAGCAGCAAAGACCCTTCTTGGGGTGAAGCTTTCTTT.

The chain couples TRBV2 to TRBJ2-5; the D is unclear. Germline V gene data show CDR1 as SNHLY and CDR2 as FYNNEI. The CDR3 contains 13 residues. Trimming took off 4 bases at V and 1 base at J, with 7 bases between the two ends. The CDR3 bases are TGTGCCAGCAGTGGAAACGCCCAAGAGACCCAGTACTTC. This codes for CASSGNAQETQYF.

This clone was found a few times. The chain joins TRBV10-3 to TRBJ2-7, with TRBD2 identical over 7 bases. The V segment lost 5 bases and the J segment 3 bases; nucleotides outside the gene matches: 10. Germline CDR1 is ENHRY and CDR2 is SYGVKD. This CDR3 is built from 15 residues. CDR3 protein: CAISKRTGDYYEQYF. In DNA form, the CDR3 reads TGTGCCATCAGTAAACGTACGGGGGACTACTACGAGCAGTACTTC.

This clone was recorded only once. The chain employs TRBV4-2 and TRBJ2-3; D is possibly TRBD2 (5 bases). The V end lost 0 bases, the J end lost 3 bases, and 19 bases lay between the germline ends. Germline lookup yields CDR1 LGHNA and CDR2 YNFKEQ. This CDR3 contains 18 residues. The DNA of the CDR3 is TGTGCCAGCAGCCAAGAGATTTTCCCTCGGAGGCTAACAGATACGCAGTATTTT. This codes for CASSQEIFPRRLTDTQYF.

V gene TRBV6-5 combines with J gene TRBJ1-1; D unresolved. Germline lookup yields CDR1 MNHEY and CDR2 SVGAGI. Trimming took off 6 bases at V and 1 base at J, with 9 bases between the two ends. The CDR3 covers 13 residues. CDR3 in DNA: TGTGCCAGCAGGGGGATGGGGAACACTGAAGCTTTCTTT. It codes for CASRGMGNTEAFF.